This T cell receptor beta chain was captured by sequencing in a study of T cell responses to AZD1222 COVID-19 vaccine. Findings of the study overall: CD4 TCRs covered the whole spike, strongest at regions 160-218 and 743-854. Repertoires were obtained only post-peak T cell response. Reports say nearly half of spike-specific TCRs go after unmutated variant regions. Most donors were white British, females outnumbered males, and clonal diversity was possibly underestimated.

Note on this clone: The antigen remains undetermined.

Sequenced by immunoSEQ multiplex PCR; TCRdb stores in-frame clones only, minus some. This sample yields around 150,000 clones, of which almost 95% are seen a single time; approximately 3.8% belongs to the top ten. The specimen was peripheral blood, collected 28 days after the second AZD1222 dose. This clonotype was obtained from an adult who received the AZD1222 COVID-19 vaccine.

DNA for the CDR3: TGTGCCAGTGGACAGGGGGCTTGGGAGCAGTACTTC. It is translated as CASGQGAWEQYF. The chain combines TRBV5-5 with TRBJ2-7; 11 bases line up with TRBD1. CDR1 is SGHKS, CDR2 YYEKEE, per germline (reference sequence). CDR3 length equals 12 residues. V trimming: 8 bases; J trimming: 7 bases; junction bases outside the gene matches: 5.